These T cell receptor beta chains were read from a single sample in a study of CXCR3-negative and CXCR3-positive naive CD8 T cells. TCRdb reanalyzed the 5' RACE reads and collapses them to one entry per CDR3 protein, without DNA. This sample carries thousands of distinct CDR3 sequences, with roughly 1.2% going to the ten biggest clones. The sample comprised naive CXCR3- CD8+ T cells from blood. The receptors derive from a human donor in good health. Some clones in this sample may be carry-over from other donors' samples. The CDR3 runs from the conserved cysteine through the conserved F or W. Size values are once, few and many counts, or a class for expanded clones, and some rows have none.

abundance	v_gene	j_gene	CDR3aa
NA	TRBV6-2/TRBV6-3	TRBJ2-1	CASSPPTGTAANEQFF
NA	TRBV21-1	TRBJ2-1	CASSKSGSGASYNEQFF
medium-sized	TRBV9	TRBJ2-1	CASSAGTSGVNEQFF
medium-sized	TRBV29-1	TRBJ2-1	CSVEGLAGNEQFF
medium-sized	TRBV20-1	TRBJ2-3	CSARAMDGFPDTQYF
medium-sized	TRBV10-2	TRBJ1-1	CASSEGGGGDTEAFF
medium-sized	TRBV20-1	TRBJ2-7	CSARVQDGSYEQYF
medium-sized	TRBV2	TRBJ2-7	CASSEEGSGGNEQYF
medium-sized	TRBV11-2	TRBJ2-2	CASSLATTGELFF
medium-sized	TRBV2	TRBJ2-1	CAARGLAYNEQFF
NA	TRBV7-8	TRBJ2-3	CASSLLGGTDTQYF
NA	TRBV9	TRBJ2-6	CASSAGGAASGANVLTF
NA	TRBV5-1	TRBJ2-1	CASSPVEYNEQFF
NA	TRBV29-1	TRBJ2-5	CSVGLAGGQETQYF
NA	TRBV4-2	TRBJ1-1	CASSKLRDRAKNTEAFF
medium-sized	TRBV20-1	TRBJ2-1	CSARDATRNSYNEQFF
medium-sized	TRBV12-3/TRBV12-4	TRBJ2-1	CASSLMNEQFF
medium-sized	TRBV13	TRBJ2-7	CASSLGSSSYEQYF
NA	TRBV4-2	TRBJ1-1	CASSQVDRGPGTEAFF
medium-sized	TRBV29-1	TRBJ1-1	CSVNVGKTEAFF
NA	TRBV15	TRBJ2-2	CATSNPGQNTGELFF
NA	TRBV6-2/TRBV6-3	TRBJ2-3	CASSYHDPDTQYF
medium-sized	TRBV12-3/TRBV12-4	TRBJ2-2	CASSFGVNTGELFF
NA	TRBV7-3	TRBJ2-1	CASSVIAGAYNEQFF
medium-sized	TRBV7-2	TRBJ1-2	CASSYRGIGSGYTF
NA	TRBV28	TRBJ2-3	CASINGQARYTQYF
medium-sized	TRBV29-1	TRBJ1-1	CSVVRSGGAMNTEAFF
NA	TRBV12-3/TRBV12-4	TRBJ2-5	CASSWDTQETQYF
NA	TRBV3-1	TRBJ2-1	CASSQRASGNYEQFF
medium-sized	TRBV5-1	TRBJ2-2	CASSLVSTKNTGELFF
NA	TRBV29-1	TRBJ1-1	CSVEERYTEAFF
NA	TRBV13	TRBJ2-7	CASSLDGTGTYEQYF
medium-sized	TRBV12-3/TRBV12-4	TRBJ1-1	CASILGLRNTEAFF
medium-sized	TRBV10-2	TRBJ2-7	CASTDPGQSSYEQYF
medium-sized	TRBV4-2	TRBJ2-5	CASSQVGNPQETQYF
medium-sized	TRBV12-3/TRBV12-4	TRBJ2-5	CASSSSLGAGETQYF
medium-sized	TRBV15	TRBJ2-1	CATSREQPGLSYNEQFF
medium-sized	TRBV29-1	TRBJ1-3	CSVEEQEGNTIYF
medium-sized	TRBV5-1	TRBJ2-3	CASSLDTSGGDTQYF
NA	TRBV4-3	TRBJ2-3	CASSQDTASGPDTQYF
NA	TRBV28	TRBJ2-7	CASSSKPGVKSYEQYF
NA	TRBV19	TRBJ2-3	CASSIRTSGGTDTQYF
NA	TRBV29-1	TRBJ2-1	CSVRLAGVGEQFF
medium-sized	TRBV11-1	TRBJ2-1	CASSLGPPYNEQFF
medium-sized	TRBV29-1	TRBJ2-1	CSVEDPTGEGNEQFF
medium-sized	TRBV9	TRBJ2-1	CASSVGTSGSNEQFF
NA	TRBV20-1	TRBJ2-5	CSASDRGIVAQYF
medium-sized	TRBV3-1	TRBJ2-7	CASSQWRGTSYEQYF